This T cell receptor (beta chain) was obtained from a study of T cells in localized non-small cell lung cancer (dated by TCRdb to 2018 to 2021). Notes on the research overall: Comparing tumors with uninvolved tumor-adjacent lungs, the study looked at the T cell repertoires of 236 patients with early-stage NSCLC. Of the NSCLC patients, 120 to 150 were male and about a hundred were female, and the mean age was approximately 64 years. The cohort consisted of 236 treatment-naive NSCLC patients whose localized lung tumors had been resected.

A note on this clone: This receptor's antigen is unknown. No clone much larger than this one lies a single base away; base qualities are absent.

At diagnosis, tumor, uninvolved tumor-adjacent lung and peripheral blood were collected and then preserved as a mix of FFPE and fresh-frozen material. For TCR repertoire profiling, the blood samples were analyzed as peripheral blood mononuclear cells. Spanning cysteine to phenylalanine, the CDR3 consists of 15 amino acids. CDR3 DNA is the only sequence kept; it has 45 bases, read in frame from the first base. V lost 6 bases and J lost 1 base; the stretch between them is 16 bases long. According to the germline V gene, CDR1 reads SGHVS and CDR2 reads FNYEAQ. TCR beta CDR3 regions were sequenced from DNA using the immunoSEQ Assay. For the original study's pipeline: T cell density was computed as TCR beta template counts normalized to usable DNA estimated by amplifying housekeeping genes. The preseqR package was used to estimate richness by extrapolating to 400,000 templates for PBMC samples and to 120,000 templates for tissue samples. Clonality was taken to be one minus Pielou's evenness. Differential abundance testing on productive amino-acid clonotypes, with a minimum total count of 5 and an alpha of 0.1, was used to identify tissue-enriched TCRs. The Jaccard Index and the Morisita Overlap Index were used to measure how much the repertoires overlapped between compartments. GLIPH grouped TCR beta CDR3s together with public tetramer-defined viral CDR3s, and a viral motif had to include at least three viral sequences and show V-gene enrichment. As stored in TCRdb, this immuneACCESS dataset retains in-frame rearrangements with V and J assigned. A fraction of the clones does not appear; measured against another copy, unresolved V genes explain less than half of the discrepancy, and the remainder lacks a known reason. V, J and clone size derive from that table, while D and trimming were established from the DNA sequence. This sample has more than 100,000 clones in its table, and about 90% of those were observed once. Around 1.8% of the sample lies in the top ten.

General conclusions and limits of the study: Higher blood T cell density associated with longer overall survival, while higher adjacent-lung clonality associated with shorter survival. Because of the exploratory design, TCR variables were selected using unadjusted p-values without false-discovery rate correction. Of the top 100 tumor clones, a median of roughly 57 were detected in paired uninvolved adjacent lung; roughly 29 were also among that lung's top 100. Because multi-region tumor sequencing was not done, intratumor heterogeneity could not be ruled out. Uninvolved tumor-adjacent lung showed the highest T cell clonality, higher than tumor, which suggests more focused antigenic responses in the uninvolved tumor-adjacent lung.

The sequence links TRBV7-6 to TRBJ2-7; TRBD1 is a possible D gene, resting on 5 matching bases. This TCR came from a female donor older than 55 with stage I lung adenocarcinoma. The sequencing used peripheral blood, collected before any cancer treatment. The DNA sequence reads TGTGCCAGCAGTCCCCAAGGGGATAGGTCCTACGAGCAGTACTTC. Its protein is CASSPQGDRSYEQYF. The CDR3 plus the reference TRBV7-6 and TRBJ2-7 genes for the other parts give the full variable domain: GAGVSQSPRYKVTKRGQDVALRCDPISGHVSLYWYRQALGQGPEFLTYFNYEAQQDKSGLPNDRFSAERPEGSISTLTIQRTEQRDSAMYRCASSPQGDRSYEQYFGPGTRLTVT.